Included here is one TCR beta chain sequence, with context. Its antigen is not identified. Germline lookup yields CDR1 SGHAT and CDR2 FQNNGV. The CDR3 covers 14 residues. The ends were cut back, 2 bases at V and 3 bases at J, with 11 bases in the middle. This entry belongs to a study of CD8+CD57+ T cells in acquired aplastic anemia. General study points: Shared by patients and controls, nearly 30 CD8+ CDR3s were abundant in patients.

Genomic DNA provided the template from which TCR beta VDJ and CDR3 profiles were obtained. Using its own MiXCR run on the reads, TCRdb lists one record per CDR3 protein. The repertoire consists of under 350,000 distinct CDR3 sequences, with about 50% occurring once and the leading ten covering under 1.5%. Selection for sequencing was limited to patients who had shown CD8+CD57+ cell expansion by flow cytometry. The receptor's source is a human donor with aplastic anemia. The sequencing sample was made of sorted CD4+, CD8+, or CD8+CD57+ T cells (not recorded which) from PBMCs. J is TRBJ2-7 and V is TRBV11-2, with a tentative D call TRBD1 (5 bases). CDR3 sequence reads: CASSLTPRGYEQYF. CDR3 in DNA: TGTGCCAGCAGCTTAACCCCTAGGGGCTACGAGCAGTACTTC.